These T cell receptor beta chains were read from a single sample in a study of T cells in Graves' hyperthyroidism and ophthalmopathy. TCRdb re-analysed the multiplex PCR reads in MiXCR, keeping a single row per CDR3 protein. This sample has roughly 700,000 distinct CDR3 sequences, with approximately 15% found just once. Specimen: blood. These receptors were collected from a woman younger than 30 with Graves' hyperthyroidism. The CDR3 runs from the conserved cysteine through the conserved F or W. The D gene is left open where the match is weak. Rows may omit the clone size; those that give it use once, few, many or a size class.

V gene,clone size,J gene,D gene,CDR3 protein,CDR3 DNA
TRBV9,few,TRBJ2-2,-,CASSFTGFNTGELFF,TGTGCCAGCAGCTTTACAGGGTTTAACACCGGGGAGCTGTTTTTT
TRBV7-9,many,TRBJ2-3,-,CASSPVWADTQYF,TGTGCCAGCAGCCCAGTCTGGGCAGATACGCAATATTTT
TRBV7-2,-,TRBJ2-3,-,CASSLDFGRLGDTQYF,TGTGCCAGCAGCTTAGATTTCGGCAGGCTGGGGGATACGCAGTATTTT
TRBV7-2,-,TRBJ2-1,-,CASSFPLDEQFF,TGTGCCAGCAGCTTCCCCCTCGATGAGCAGTTCTTC
TRBV12-3/TRBV12-4,many,TRBJ2-5,-,CASSGGGGRETQYF,TGTGCCAGCAGCGGGGGTGGGGGGCGAGAGACCCAGTACTTC
TRBV5-8,many,TRBJ2-3,-,CASSLFKGTDTQYF,TGTGCCAGCAGCTTGTTTAAGGGTACAGATACGCAGTATTTT
TRBV28,many,TRBJ1-1,-,CASRSLGESEAFF,TGTGCCAGCAGATCCTTGGGCGAATCTGAAGCTTTCTTT
TRBV7-9,few,TRBJ2-5,-,CASSLLALGSQETQYF,TGTGCCAGCAGCTTATTAGCTCTTGGGTCCCAAGAGACCCAGTACTTC
TRBV18,-,TRBJ1-2,-,CASSQGQMLYGYTF,TGTGCCAGCTCACAAGGACAGATGCTCTATGGCTACACCTTC
TRBV7-9,few,TRBJ2-3,-,CASRRIHHTDTQYF,TGTGCCAGCAGACGCATACATCACACAGATACGCAGTATTTT
TRBV5-1,-,TRBJ1-2,-,CASSWGGINYGGYTF,TGCGCCAGCAGCTGGGGGGGAATCAACTATGGAGGCTACACCTTC
TRBV9,-,TRBJ2-2,-,CASSAPAPNTGELFF,TGTGCCAGCAGCGCCCCGGCGCCTAACACCGGGGAGCTGTTTTTT
TRBV30,many,TRBJ1-2,-,CAGDDGYTF,TGTGCCGGTGACGATGGCTACACCTTC
TRBV6-1,many,TRBJ2-7,-,CASSYSYGESYSSPYEQYF,TGTGCCAGCAGTTACAGTTACGGGGAAAGCTATTCCTCCCCCTACGAGCAGTACTTC
TRBV9,many,TRBJ2-2,-,CASSETPNTGELFF,TGTGCCAGCAGCGAGACACCTAACACCGGGGAGCTGTTTTTT
TRBV7-3,many,TRBJ2-2,-,CASSLRPFTGELFF,TGTGCCAGCAGCTTACGTCCGTTCACCGGGGAGCTGTTTTTT
TRBV28,many,TRBJ2-7,-,CASQDSPSYEQYF,TGTGCCAGCCAGGACAGCCCGTCCTACGAGCAGTACTTC
TRBV5-6,few,TRBJ2-7,TRBD2,CASSFLAGVPEQYF,TGTGCCAGCAGCTTTCTAGCGGGAGTTCCCGAGCAGTACTTC
TRBV4-1,-,TRBJ1-1,-,CASSRGPLYLNTEAFF,TGCGCCAGCAGCCGGGGCCCACTTTACTTGAACACTGAAGCTTTCTTT
TRBV3-1,few,TRBJ2-5,-,CASSQVPLTEETQYF,TGCGCCAGCAGCCAAGTTCCCCTCACAGAGGAGACCCAGTACTTC
TRBV6-1,few,TRBJ1-2,TRBD1,CASGGPGQTNYGYTF,TGTGCCAGCGGCGGACCGGGACAGACGAACTATGGCTACACCTTC
TRBV2,-,TRBJ2-7,-,CASQFEVASGHEQYF,TGTGCCAGTCAATTCGAGGTAGCGTCAGGCCACGAGCAGTACTTC
TRBV10-3,few,TRBJ1-1,TRBD1,CAIGQGDTEAFF,TGTGCCATCGGACAGGGGGACACTGAAGCTTTCTTT
TRBV6-2/TRBV6-3,many,TRBJ2-7,-,CASSYSRERGRQGLYEQYF,TGTGCCAGCAGTTACTCGAGGGAAAGGGGTAGACAGGGACTCTACGAGCAGTACTTC
TRBV24-1,-,TRBJ2-1,TRBD2,CATSGYTSGRNEQFF,TGTGCCACCAGTGGTTATACTAGCGGGAGGAATGAGCAGTTCTTC
TRBV7-2,many,TRBJ1-1,-,CASSLVGSMNTEAFF,TGTGCCAGCAGCTTAGTTGGCAGCATGAACACTGAAGCTTTCTTT
TRBV11-2,-,TRBJ2-1,TRBD2,CASSLGGDYEQFF,TGTGCCAGCAGCTTAGGCGGGGACTACGAGCAGTTCTTC
TRBV7-8,-,TRBJ1-1,-,CASSLVVTDMNTEAFF,TGTGCCAGCAGCTTAGTGGTGACAGACATGAACACTGAAGCTTTCTTT
TRBV7-9,few,TRBJ2-7,-,CASSATGLYEQYF,TGTGCCAGCAGCGCCACAGGGCTTTACGAGCAGTACTTC
TRBV19,-,TRBJ2-7,TRBD2,CASSMASGYEQYF,TGTGCCAGTAGTATGGCTAGCGGCTACGAGCAGTACTTC
TRBV20-1,many,TRBJ1-2,TRBD1,CSAGTGKGYTF,TGCAGTGCGGGGACAGGGAAGGGCTACACCTTC
TRBV6-1,-,TRBJ2-1,-,CASSELPGAEQFF,TGTGCCAGCAGTGAGCTTCCCGGAGCGGAGCAGTTCTTC
TRBV20-1,many,TRBJ2-5,TRBD1,CSAVNRGRGETQYF,TGCAGTGCCGTAAACAGGGGGCGGGGGGAGACCCAGTACTTC
TRBV29-1,-,TRBJ2-1,TRBD2,CSVVAGGVNEQFF,TGCAGCGTTGTAGCGGGAGGTGTAAATGAGCAGTTCTTC
TRBV20-1,many,TRBJ1-1,TRBD1,CSAIQGFDRGNTEAFF,TGCAGTGCTATACAGGGGTTTGATCGGGGAAACACTGAAGCTTTCTTT
TRBV11-3,few,TRBJ2-1,TRBD2,CASSFPVRSGRIEQFF,TGTGCCAGCAGCTTCCCCGTCCGGAGCGGGAGGATTGAGCAGTTCTTC
TRBV18,-,TRBJ2-7,TRBD1,CASSPSSPTGTGAAYEQYF,TGTGCCAGCTCACCAAGTTCTCCGACTGGGACAGGGGCAGCCTACGAGCAGTACTTC
TRBV6-1,many,TRBJ2-2,-,CASSFNSAHPSGELFF,TGTGCCAGCAGTTTCAACTCGGCACACCCGAGCGGGGAGCTGTTTTTT
TRBV14,-,TRBJ1-2,-,CASSRQDSGYTF,TGTGCCAGCAGCCGACAGGACAGTGGCTACACCTTC
TRBV5-4,many,TRBJ1-1,-,CASSLDGLEAFF,TGTGCCAGCAGCTTGGACGGACTAGAAGCTTTCTTT
TRBV29-1,-,TRBJ1-4,-,CSVEGEDGGNEKLFF,TGCAGCGTGGAGGGGGAGGACGGAGGAAATGAAAAACTGTTTTTT